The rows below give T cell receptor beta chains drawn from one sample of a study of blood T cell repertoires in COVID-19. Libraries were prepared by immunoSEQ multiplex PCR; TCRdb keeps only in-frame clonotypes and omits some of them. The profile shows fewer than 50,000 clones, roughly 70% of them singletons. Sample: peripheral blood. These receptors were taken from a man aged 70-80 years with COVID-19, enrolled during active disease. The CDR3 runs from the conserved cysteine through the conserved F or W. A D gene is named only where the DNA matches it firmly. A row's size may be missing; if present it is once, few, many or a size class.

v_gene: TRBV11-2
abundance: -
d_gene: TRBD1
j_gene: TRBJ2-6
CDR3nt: TGTGCCAGCAGCGCCCGGGACAGGTCTTCTGGGGCCAACGTCCTGACTTTC
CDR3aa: CASSARDRSSGANVLTF

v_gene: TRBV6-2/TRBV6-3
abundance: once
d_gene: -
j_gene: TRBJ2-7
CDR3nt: TGTGCCAGCAGTTACTCACACAGCGAGCAGTACTTC
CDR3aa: CASSYSHSEQYF

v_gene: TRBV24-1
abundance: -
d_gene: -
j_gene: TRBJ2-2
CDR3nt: TGTGCCACCAGTAGGGAGGCCGGGGAGCTGTTTTTT
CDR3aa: CATSREAGELFF

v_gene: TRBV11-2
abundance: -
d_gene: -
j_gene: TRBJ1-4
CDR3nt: TGTGCCAGCACCTTGAATCCAGGGGCGGGTGAAAAACTGTTTTTT
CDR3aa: CASTLNPGAGEKLFF

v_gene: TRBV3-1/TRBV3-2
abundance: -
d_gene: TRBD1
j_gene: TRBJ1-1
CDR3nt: TGTGCCAGCAGCTTCACCGGGACAGGTAATGAAGCTTTCTTT
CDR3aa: CASSFTGTGNEAFF

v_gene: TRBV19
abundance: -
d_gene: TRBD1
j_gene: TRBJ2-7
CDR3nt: TGTGCCAGTGGCCGGACAGGGCTCTACGAGCAGTACTTC
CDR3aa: CASGRTGLYEQYF

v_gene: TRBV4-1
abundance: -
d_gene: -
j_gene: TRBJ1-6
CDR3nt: TGCGCCAGCAGCCAAGTCAGGGGTGGGAATTCACCCCTCCACTTT
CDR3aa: CASSQVRGGNSPLHF

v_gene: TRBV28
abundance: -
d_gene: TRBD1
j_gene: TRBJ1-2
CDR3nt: TGTGCCAGCAGCGGAGACAGGGACCTCTATGGCTACACCTTC
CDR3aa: CASSGDRDLYGYTF

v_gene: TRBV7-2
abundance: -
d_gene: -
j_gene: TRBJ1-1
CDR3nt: TGTGCCAGCAACCAAGGGGGGAGGGTCACTGAAGCTTTCTTT
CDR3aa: CASNQGGRVTEAFF

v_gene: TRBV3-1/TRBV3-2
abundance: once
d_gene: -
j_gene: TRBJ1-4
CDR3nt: TGTGCCAGCAGCCCATCAGGTACCCAGAGTGAAAAACTGTTTTTT
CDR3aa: CASSPSGTQSEKLFF

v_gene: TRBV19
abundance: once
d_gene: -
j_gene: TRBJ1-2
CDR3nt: TGTGCCAGTATAGACCAACGGGGTGGCTACACCTTC
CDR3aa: CASIDQRGGYTF

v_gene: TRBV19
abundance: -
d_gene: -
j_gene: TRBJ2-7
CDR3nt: TGTGCCAGTAATAATGGAGGGTCCGAGCAGTACTTC
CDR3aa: CASNNGGSEQYF

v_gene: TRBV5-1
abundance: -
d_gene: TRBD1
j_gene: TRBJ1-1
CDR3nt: TGCGCCAGCAGCGGCGGACAGGGAATAACTGAAGCTTTCTTT
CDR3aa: CASSGGQGITEAFF

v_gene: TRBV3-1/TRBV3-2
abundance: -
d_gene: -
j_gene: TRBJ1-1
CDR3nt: TGTGCCAGCAGCCAAGGTCCAGGGACGGGAGGTGAAGCTTTCTTT
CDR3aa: CASSQGPGTGGEAFF

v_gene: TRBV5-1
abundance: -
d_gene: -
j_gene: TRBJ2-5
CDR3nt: TGCGCCAGCATAAAGGGCGGGACCTTACAAGAGACCCAGTACTTC
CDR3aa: CASIKGGTLQETQYF

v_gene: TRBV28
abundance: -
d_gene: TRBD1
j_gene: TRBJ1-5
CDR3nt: TGTGCCAGCAGTTTAGGGGACAGGGAAATTCAGCCCCAGCATTTT
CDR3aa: CASSLGDREIQPQHF

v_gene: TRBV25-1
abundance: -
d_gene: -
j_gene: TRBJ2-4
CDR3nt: TGTGCCAGCAGTGATGTTCTAGAAGAGGGTACAGCCAAAAACATTCAGTACTTC
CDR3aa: CASSDVLEEGTAKNIQYF

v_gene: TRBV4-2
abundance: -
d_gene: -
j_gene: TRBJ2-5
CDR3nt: TGTGCCAGCAGCCAAGTAACAGGAGGGCAAGAGACCCAGTACTTC
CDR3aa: CASSQVTGGQETQYF

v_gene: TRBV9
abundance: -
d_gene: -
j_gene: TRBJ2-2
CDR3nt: TGTGCCAGCAGCCCAAGGAGTTCGACGAACACCGGGGAGCTGTTTTTT
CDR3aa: CASSPRSSTNTGELFF

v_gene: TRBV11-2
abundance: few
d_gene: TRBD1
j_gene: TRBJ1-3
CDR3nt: TGTGCCAGCAGCTCACTACCGGGACAGGGAGGACACTCTGGAAACACCATATATTTT
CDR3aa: CASSSLPGQGGHSGNTIYF

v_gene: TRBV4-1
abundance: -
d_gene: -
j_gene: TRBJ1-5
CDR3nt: TGCGCCAGCAGCCCCAAGCGGGGAAATCAGCCCCAGCATTTT
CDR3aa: CASSPKRGNQPQHF

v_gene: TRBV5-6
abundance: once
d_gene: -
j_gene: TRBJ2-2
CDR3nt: TGTGCCAGCAGCTTTGGGGGGACTAACACCGGGGAGCTGTTTTTT
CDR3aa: CASSFGGTNTGELFF

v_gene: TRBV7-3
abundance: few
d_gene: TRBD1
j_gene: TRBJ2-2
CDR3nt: TGTGCCAGCAGCTCGTCCAGGGGGCGAAGCGGGGAGCTGTTTTTT
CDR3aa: CASSSSRGRSGELFF

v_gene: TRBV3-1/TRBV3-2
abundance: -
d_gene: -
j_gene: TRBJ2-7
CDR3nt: TGTGCCAGCAGCCAAGATTCCGGAGGAGGGAGGTCCCACGAGCAGTACTTC
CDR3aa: CASSQDSGGGRSHEQYF

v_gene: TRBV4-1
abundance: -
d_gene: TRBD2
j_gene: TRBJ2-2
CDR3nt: TGCGCCAGCAGCCTCCCGAGCGGGAACGCGAACACCGGGGAGCTGTTTTTT
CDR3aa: CASSLPSGNANTGELFF

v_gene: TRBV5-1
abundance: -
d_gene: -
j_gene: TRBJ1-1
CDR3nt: TGCGCCAGCAGCTTGGAGGTCACGAGGAGCACTGAAGCTTTCTTT
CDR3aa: CASSLEVTRSTEAFF

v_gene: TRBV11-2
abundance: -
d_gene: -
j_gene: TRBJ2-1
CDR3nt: TGTGCCAGCAGCTTCAGGGATCCATCCTACAATGAGCAGTTCTTC
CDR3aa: CASSFRDPSYNEQFF

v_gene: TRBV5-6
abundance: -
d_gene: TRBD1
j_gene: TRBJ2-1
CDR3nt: TGTGCCAGCAGCACGACAGGGTACCCCTACAATGAGCAGTTCTTC
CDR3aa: CASSTTGYPYNEQFF

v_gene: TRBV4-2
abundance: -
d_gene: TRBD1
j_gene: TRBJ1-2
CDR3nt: TGTGCCAGCAGCCAGTTGACCATTGGGACAGCGGGTGGCTACACCTTC
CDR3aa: CASSQLTIGTAGGYTF